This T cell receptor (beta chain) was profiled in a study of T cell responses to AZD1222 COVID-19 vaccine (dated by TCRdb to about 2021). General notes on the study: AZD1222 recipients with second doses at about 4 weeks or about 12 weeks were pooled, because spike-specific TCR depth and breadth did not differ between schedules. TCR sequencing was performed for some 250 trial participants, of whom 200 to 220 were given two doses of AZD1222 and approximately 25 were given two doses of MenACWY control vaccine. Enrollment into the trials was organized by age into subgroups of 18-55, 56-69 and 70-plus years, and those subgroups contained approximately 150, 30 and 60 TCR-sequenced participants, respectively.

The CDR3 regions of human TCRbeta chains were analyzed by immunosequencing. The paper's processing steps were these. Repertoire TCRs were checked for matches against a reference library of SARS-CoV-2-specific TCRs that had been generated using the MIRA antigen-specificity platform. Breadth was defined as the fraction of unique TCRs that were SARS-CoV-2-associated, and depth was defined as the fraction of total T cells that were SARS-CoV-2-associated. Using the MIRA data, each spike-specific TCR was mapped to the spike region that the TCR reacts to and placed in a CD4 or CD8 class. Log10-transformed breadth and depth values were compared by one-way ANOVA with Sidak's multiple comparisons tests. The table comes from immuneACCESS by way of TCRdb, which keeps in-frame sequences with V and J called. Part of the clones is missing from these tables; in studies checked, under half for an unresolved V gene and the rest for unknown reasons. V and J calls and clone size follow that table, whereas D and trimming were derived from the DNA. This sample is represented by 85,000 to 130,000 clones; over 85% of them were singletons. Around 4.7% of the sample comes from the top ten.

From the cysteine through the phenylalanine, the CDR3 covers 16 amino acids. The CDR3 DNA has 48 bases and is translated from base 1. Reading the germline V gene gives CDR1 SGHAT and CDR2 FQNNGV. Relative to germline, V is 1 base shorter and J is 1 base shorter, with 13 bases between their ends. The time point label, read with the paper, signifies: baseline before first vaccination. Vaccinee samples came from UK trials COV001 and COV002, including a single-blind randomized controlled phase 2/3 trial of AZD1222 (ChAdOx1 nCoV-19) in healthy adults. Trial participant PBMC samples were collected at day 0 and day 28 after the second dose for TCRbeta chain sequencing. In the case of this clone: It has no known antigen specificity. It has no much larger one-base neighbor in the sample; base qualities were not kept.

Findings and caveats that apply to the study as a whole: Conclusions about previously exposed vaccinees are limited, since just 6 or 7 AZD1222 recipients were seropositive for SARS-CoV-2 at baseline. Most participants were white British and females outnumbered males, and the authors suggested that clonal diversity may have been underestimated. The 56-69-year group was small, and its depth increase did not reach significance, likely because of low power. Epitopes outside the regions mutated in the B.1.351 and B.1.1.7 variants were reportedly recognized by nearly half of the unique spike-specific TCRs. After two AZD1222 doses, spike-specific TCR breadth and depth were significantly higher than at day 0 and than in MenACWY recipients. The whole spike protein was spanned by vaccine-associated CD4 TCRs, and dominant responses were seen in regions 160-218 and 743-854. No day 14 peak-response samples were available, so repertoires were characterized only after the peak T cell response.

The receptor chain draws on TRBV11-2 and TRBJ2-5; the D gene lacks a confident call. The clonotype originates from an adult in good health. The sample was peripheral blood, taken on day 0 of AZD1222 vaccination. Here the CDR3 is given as CASSLGPVGGQETQYF. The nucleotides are TGTGCCAGCAGCTTAGGGCCAGTGGGCGGCCAAGAGACCCAGTACTTC.